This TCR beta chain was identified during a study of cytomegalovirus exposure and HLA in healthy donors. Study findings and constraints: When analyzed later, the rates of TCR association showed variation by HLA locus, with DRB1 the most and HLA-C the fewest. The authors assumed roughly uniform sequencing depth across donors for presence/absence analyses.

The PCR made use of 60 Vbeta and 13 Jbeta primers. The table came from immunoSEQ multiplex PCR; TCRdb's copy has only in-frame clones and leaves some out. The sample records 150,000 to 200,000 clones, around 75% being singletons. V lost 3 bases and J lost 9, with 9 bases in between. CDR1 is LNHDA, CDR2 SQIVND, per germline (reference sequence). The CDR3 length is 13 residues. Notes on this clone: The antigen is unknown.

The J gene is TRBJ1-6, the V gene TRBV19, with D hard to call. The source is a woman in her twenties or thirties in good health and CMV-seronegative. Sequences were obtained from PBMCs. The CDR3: CASSIGAGSPLHF. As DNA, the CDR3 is TGTGCCAGTAGTATTGGCGCGGGTTCACCCCTCCACTTT.